Listed below are T cell receptor beta chains from one sample, sequenced in a study of beta chain features in type 1 diabetes. The method was immunoSEQ multiplex PCR; TCRdb's version includes in-frame clones alone and lacks a portion of them. Among 140,000 or so clones listed, about an eighth were seen once. The sequencing input was central memory CD4+ T cells from blood. The source is a man younger than 30 with type 1 diabetes. Each CDR3 is given with its conserved first and last residue.

>TRBV15|TRBJ2-4
CATSSGDRVAKNIQYF
>TRBV25-1|TRBJ2-7
CASSEVGGTARPYEQYF
>TRBV6-5|TRBJ1-2
CASRSPPNYGYTF
>TRBV2|TRBJ2-3
CASSERVDTQYF
>TRBV6-1|TRBJ2-5
CASLEAQGETQYF
>TRBV7-9|TRBJ2-5
CASSLSTTSGTQETQYF
>TRBV27|TRBJ1-5
CASRKGWSGNQPQHF
>TRBV18|TRBJ1-5
CASSQGQGENQPQHF
>TRBV5-1|TRBJ1-4
CASTLGAGSEKLFF
>TRBV5-1|TRBJ2-5
CASSSGRLQETQYF
>TRBV7-2|TRBJ1-5
CASSLAGDNQPQHF
>TRBV30|TRBJ1-2
CAWSFSTGGGYTF
>TRBV5-1|TRBJ2-3
CASSLGSTDTQYF
>TRBV30|TRBJ1-3
CAWSVRRDLYSGNTIYF
>TRBV20-1|TRBJ2-1
CSAYKGGEQFF
>TRBV7-9|TRBJ1-2
CASSLGTRAAYTF
>TRBV4-1|TRBJ2-3
CASSQEWRGRTDTQYF
>TRBV6-5|TRBJ1-2
CASWDRNYGYTF
>TRBV19|TRBJ2-5
CASSIDTGGETQYF
>TRBV7-8|TRBJ1-1
CASSLASPSNTEAFF
>TRBV11-2|TRBJ2-5
CASSFGGETQYF
>TRBV10-1|TRBJ2-3
CASSPGRGASTDTQYF
>TRBV2|TRBJ2-7
CASRGDGTYEQYF
>TRBV19|TRBJ1-5
CASSFRTGENQPQHF
>TRBV30|TRBJ1-1
CAWSDNTEAFF
>TRBV28|TRBJ2-3
CASSLSTGSTDTQYF
>TRBV25-1|TRBJ1-2
CASTSWGGRGYTF
>TRBV19|TRBJ1-3
CASVGDSSGNTIYF
>TRBV28|TRBJ1-2
CASSLVGSGTF
>TRBV2|TRBJ1-3
CASIEGHPSSGNTIYF
>TRBV20-1|TRBJ1-1
CSVGGREAFF
>TRBV29-1|TRBJ2-1
CSVEEDVGLVLVEQFF
>TRBV4-1|TRBJ2-1
CASSQDPGTSGGEQFF
>TRBV30|TRBJ1-2
CARNGRNYGYTF
>TRBV6-5|TRBJ2-5
CASRNHRGGETQYF
>TRBV9|TRBJ1-4
CASSARTNEKLFF
>TRBV5-6|TRBJ2-2
CASSLPGELFF
>TRBV5-1|TRBJ2-7
CASSSEPGQTYEQYF
>TRBV5-1|TRBJ2-3
CASSLVPDTQYF
>TRBV5-1|TRBJ2-2
CASSLEQGVGELFF
>TRBV28|TRBJ2-7
CASRWGGSYEQYF
>TRBV28|TRBJ2-3
CASTGSTDTQYF
>TRBV7-2|TRBJ2-1
CASSLRGTTLYNEQFF